This TCR beta chain was captured in a study of cytomegalovirus exposure and HLA in healthy donors. The overall study: A prior analysis found about 120 million unique TCR beta sequences from around 200 million T cells. Study observations and caveats: Later on, a genetic analysis was performed. It linked a missense variant in DCLRE1C with V- and J-gene trimming of TCR beta. Presence/absence analyses assumed roughly uniform sequencing depth across donors, which may not hold. There were a few CMV-associated chains whose specificity for CMV antigens was confirmed in vitro.

This clone was counted many times. The antigen is not known. Both 60 Vbeta primers and 13 Jbeta primers went into the PCR. Profiling relied on immunoSEQ multiplex PCR, and the TCRdb table lists in-frame clones only, not all of them. The table includes around 69,000 clones, approximately 67% detected once. Germline V lookup: CDR1 SGHDT, CDR2 YYEEEE. The ends lost 3 bases at V and 3 bases at J; junction bases unmatched: 2. CDR3 length: 14 amino acids. J is TRBJ1-2 and V is TRBV5-6, with 10 bases fitting TRBD1. The TCR was taken from a man aged 35 to 55 in good health and CMV-seropositive. The sample taken for sequencing was PBMCs. CDR3 in DNA: TGTGCCAGCAGCTACGGACAGGGGGACTATGGCTACACCTTC. Protein product: CASSYGQGDYGYTF. Variable domain in full (rest from reference TRBV5-6 and TRBJ1-2): DAGVTQSPTHLIKTRGQQVTLRCSPKSGHDTVSWYQQALGQGPQFIFQYYEEEERQRGNFPDRFSGHQFPNYSSELNVNALLLGDSALYLCASSYGQGDYGYTFGSGTRLTVV.